This T cell receptor (beta chain) was captured by sequencing in a study of technical replicates of blood from a handful of donors. This CDR3 is 14 amino acids long. V dropped 7 bases and J dropped 0; count of bases not matched to a gene: 6. Germline V CDR1 and CDR2: SGDLS, YYNGEE. The method was immunoSEQ multiplex PCR; TCRdb's version includes in-frame clones alone and lacks a portion of them. This table has 55,000 to 85,000 clones, nearly 98% appearing once. The sequence came from a human donor in good health. The sample consisted of T cells isolated from PBMCs. The chain uses TRBV9 and TRBJ2-7; 8 bases agree with TRBD1. The CDR3 here is CASGSGGLSYEQYF. The DNA for the CDR3 is TGTGCCAGCGGCTCAGGGGGCCTCTCCTACGAGCAGTACTTC. Using reference TRBV9 and TRBJ2-7 for the parts outside the CDR3, the full variable domain is DSGVTQTPKHLITATGQRVTLRCSPRSGDLSVYWYQQSLDQGLQFLIQYYNGEERAKGNILERFSAQQFPDLHSELNLSSLELGDSALYFCASGSGGLSYEQYFGPGTRLTVT.